The 25 T cell receptor beta chains reported below all come from one sample, sequenced in a study of T cell repertoires in cytomegalovirus infection. Antigens for these TCRs are unknown. TCRdb recomputed calls from the reads with MiXCR, one row per CDR3 protein. The sample carries about 900,000 distinct CDR3 sequences, less than 35% recorded once. Source: cultured CD8+ T cells from PBMCs, taken from culture after CMV antigen stimulation. The receptor set was obtained from a human donor in good health (CMV status not recorded). Some clones in this sample may be carry-over from other donors' samples.

The chain uses TRBV14 and TRBJ1-2; D gene uncertain. Germline V CDR1 and CDR2: SGHDN, FVKESK. The CDR3 covers 13 residues. V dropped 3 bases and J dropped 5 bases, with 10 bases sitting between them. CDR3 DNA sequence: TGTGCCAGCAGCCACGTCATGGGGTATGGCTACACCTTC. Its translation: CASSHVMGYGYTF.

This clonotype was seen a few times. The chain is built from TRBV6-2 or TRBV6-3 and TRBJ1-5; D not resolved. Per the germline V gene, CDR1 is MNHEY and CDR2 is SVGEGT. The CDR3 runs 14 residues. V lost 0 bases, J lost 13 bases, and 16 bases lay in between. The CDR3 reads CASSYSGPEAPQHF. Here the CDR3 DNA reads TGTGCCAGCAGTTACTCAGGTCCGGAGGCACCTCAGCATTTT.

This clonotype was seen more than once but under ten times. The V gene is TRBV12-5, the J gene TRBJ1-4; D remains ambiguous. Germline CDR1 reads LGHNT; CDR2 reads FRNRAP. The CDR3 runs 13 residues. V lost 6 bases, J lost 7 bases, and 12 bases lay in between. The CDR3 reads CASGHLLGEKLFF. The CDR3 DNA sequence: TGTGCTAGTGGCCACCTACTGGGTGAAAAACTGTTTTTT.

This chain connects TRBV12-3 or TRBV12-4 to TRBJ2-2, with D tentatively TRBD2 (5 bases). Trimming pared 8 bases from V and 7 bases from J, leaving 23 bases between. The CDR3 contains 16 residues. This CDR3 is CASGRGAGPGNGELFF. CDR3 DNA: TGTGCCAGCGGCCGGGGAGCTGGGCCGGGCAACGGGGAGCTGTTTTTT.

This clonotype showed up just a few times. The rearrangement uses TRBV28 and TRBJ2-7, with 8 bases lining up with TRBD1. Germline V CDR1 and CDR2: MDHEN, SYDVKM. The CDR3 length is 16 residues. With 3 bases clipped from V and 2 bases from J, the junction kept 9 bases outside the gene matches. CDR3 sequence reads: CASSLAGGSLTYEQYV. CDR3 DNA: TGTGCCAGCAGTTTGGCAGGGGGCAGCCTTACCTACGAGCAGTACGTC.

This clonotype was detected many times. The chain carries TRBV7-2 and TRBJ2-3; 7 positions match TRBD2. This CDR3 region has 14 residues. V lost 5 bases, J lost 7 bases, and 9 bases stayed unmatched. Germline CDR1 is SGHTA and CDR2 is FQGNSA. The CDR3, as DNA: TGTGCCAGCAGCCCGGGTCCGGGGGGAAATACGCAGTATTTT. Protein sequence: CASSPGPGGNTQYF.

The chain has TRBV6-6 and TRBJ1-1, with D maybe TRBD1 (5 bases). The V and J ends lost 5 bases and 6 bases respectively, with 13 bases between them. The CDR3 length is 13 residues. CDR1 is MNHNY and CDR2 is SVGAGI in the germline V gene (reference sequence). The CDR3 DNA is TGTGCCAGCAGTGCACAGGTCTACGCTGAAGCTTTCTTT. It codes for CASSAQVYAEAFF.

The gene calls are TRBV27 and TRBJ2-1, with D maybe TRBD1 (5 bases). CDR1 MNHEY and CDR2 SMNVEV come from the germline V gene (reference sequence). The CDR3 runs to 16 residues. The ends were cut back, 2 bases at V and 2 bases at J, with 13 bases in the middle. For the CDR3, the DNA is TGTGCCAGCAGTTTAGCAGGGCCCAATCCCTACAATGAGCAGTTCTTC. This gives the protein CASSLAGPNPYNEQFF.

This clonotype appeared a few times. The V call is TRBV6-6, the J call TRBJ2-4, with 7 bases that match TRBD2. The J segment lost 11 bases and the V segment lost 6 bases, leaving 4 bases of the junction unmatched. CDR1 is MNHNY, CDR2 SVGAGI, per germline (reference sequence). The CDR3 covers 11 residues. The CDR3 here is CASRSSGVQYF. The CDR3 DNA sequence: TGTGCCAGCAGGTCTAGCGGAGTTCAGTACTTC.

This clonotype was seen just once. Compared with germline, one end of the junction differs, possibly owing to a read error. The J gene is TRBJ2-2, the V gene TRBV7-6; D is possibly TRBD2 (5 bases). CDR3 length: 14 residues. The germline CDR1 and CDR2 sequences are SGHVS and FNYEAQ. In DNA form, the CDR3 reads TGTGCCAACAGCCAAGGACTTCACACCGGGGAGCTGTTTTTT. It specifies CANSQGLHTGELFF.

This chain links TRBV5-6 with TRBJ2-1; no reliable D call. CDR1 is SGHDT, CDR2 YYEEEE, per germline. The CDR3 sequence is 13 residues long. Trimming shortened V by 0 bases and J by 12 bases, and 13 bases separated the two germline ends. In nucleotides, the CDR3 is TGTGCCAGCAGCTTGGAGGCCGTGGACGGGCAGTTCTTC. Its protein is CASSLEAVDGQFF. Supplemented by reference TRBV5-6 and TRBJ2-1, the full variable domain reads DAGVTQSPTHLIKTRGQQVTLRCSPKSGHDTVSWYQQALGQGPQFIFQYYEEEERQRGNFPDRFSGHQFPNYSSELNVNALLLGDSALYLCASSLEAVDGQFFGPGTRLTVL.

This clonotype was detected only once. The chain links TRBV6-2 or TRBV6-3 to TRBJ2-3; tentative D call: TRBD2 (5 bases). Trimming took 0 bases from V and 4 from J, leaving 8 bases between them. Germline CDR1 and CDR2: MNHEY and SVGEGT. CDR3 length equals 14 residues. For the CDR3, the DNA is TGTGCCAGCAGTTACTCGGGAGATTCAGATACGCAGTATTTT. It translates to CASSYSGDSDTQYF.

This clonotype was observed at least ten times. The chain links TRBV9 to TRBJ1-1; D perhaps matches TRBD1 (5 bases). The V gene lost 2 bases and the J gene lost 5 bases, with 7 bases spanning the gap. CDR1 and CDR2 (germline): SGDLS, YYNGEE. The CDR3 loop spans 12 amino acids. In DNA, the CDR3 is TGTGCCAGCAGCGTGGGGGGAACTGAAGCTTTCTTT. Translation: CASSVGGTEAFF.

The chain recombines TRBV11-2 with TRBJ1-1; D is perhaps TRBD1 (6 bases). Germline V gene lookup returns CDR1 SGHAT and CDR2 FQNNGV. The CDR3 has 15 amino acids. The germline V and J ends were trimmed by 3 bases and 2 bases, with 13 bases remaining between them. CDR3 nucleotides: TGTGCCAGCAGCTTTATTCAGGGGCTAAACACTGAAGCTTTCTTT. This encodes CASSFIQGLNTEAFF.

The chain is built from TRBV7-8 and TRBJ2-5, with D possibly being TRBD2 (6 bases). The CDR3 covers 17 residues. Trimming left V 5 bases short and J 1 base short, with 20 bases between. Germline values: CDR1 SGHVS, CDR2 FQNEAQ. The CDR3: CASSRSGLALSQETQYF. For the CDR3, the DNA is TGTGCCAGCAGCCGCAGCGGGCTTGCACTATCCCAAGAGACCCAGTACTTC. The full variable domain, completed using reference TRBV7-8 and TRBJ2-5, is GAGVSQSPRYKVAKRGQDVALRCDPISGHVSLFWYQQALGQGPEFLTYFQNEAQLDKSGLPSDRFFAERPEGSVSTLKIQRTQQEDSAVYLCASSRSGLALSQETQYFGPGTRLLVL.

This clonotype came up a few times. V and J are TRBV4-1 and TRBJ2-5; D perhaps matches TRBD1 (6 bases). Germline CDR1 MGHRA, CDR2 YSYEKL. V was pared by 0 bases and J by 2 bases, with 19 bases between. CDR3 length: 18 residues. The CDR3 region is CASSQEFAGGPWQETQYF. In DNA form, the CDR3 reads TGCGCCAGCAGCCAAGAGTTCGCTGGGGGCCCGTGGCAAGAGACCCAGTACTTC.

This clonotype was recorded many times. The V gene is TRBV5-5, the J gene TRBJ1-2; D not certain. Germline values: CDR1 SGHKS, CDR2 YYEKEE (reference sequence). The CDR3 length is 12 residues. V was trimmed by 5 bases and J by 6 bases, leaving 11 bases between them. In nucleotides, the CDR3 is TGTGCCAGCAGTTCAAGAACGGATGGCTACACCTTC. Its protein is CASSSRTDGYTF.

CDR3 region: CASSFGGGSQPQHF. As DNA, the CDR3 is TGTGCCAGCAGTTTCGGGGGGGGCAGTCAGCCCCAGCATTTT. This chain joins TRBV11-2 and TRBJ1-5; TRBD1 might be the D (6 bases). The germline V and J ends were trimmed by 6 bases and 6 bases, with 15 bases remaining between them. The germline V gene has CDR1 SGHAT and CDR2 FQNNGV. The CDR3 sequence is 14 residues long.

This clonotype was observed many times. The chain uses TRBV7-2 and TRBJ2-7; D gene unclear. V was shortened by 5 bases and J by 0 bases, with 5 bases between the two germline ends. Germline assignment: CDR1 SGHTA and CDR2 FQGNSA. This CDR3 region has 12 residues. The CDR3 DNA follows: TGTGCCAGCAGCCTGAGCTCCTACGAGCAGTACTTC. It translates to CASSLSSYEQYF.

This rearrangement joins TRBV10-3 to TRBJ1-2; perhaps TRBD1 as D (6 bases). The CDR3 is 13 residues long. V was cut by 11 bases and J by 8 bases, with 21 bases left in between. Germline CDR1 and CDR2: ENHRY and SYGVKD. The chain's CDR3 is CAVPGVPPRGYTF. CDR3 nucleotide sequence: TGTGCCGTCCCAGGGGTCCCTCCACGCGGCTACACCTTC.

This clonotype was seen ten or more times. The genes are TRBV7-2 and TRBJ2-1, with D hard to call. Germline loops: CDR1 SGHTA, CDR2 FQGNSA. The CDR3 is 14 amino acids. The V and J ends lost 4 bases and 0 bases respectively, with 7 bases between them. This CDR3 is CASSSRRSYNEQFF. CDR3 sequence (DNA): TGTGCCAGCAGCTCCCGGCGCTCCTACAATGAGCAGTTCTTC.

This clonotype was counted many times. V gene TRBV4-1 combines with J gene TRBJ2-1, with 7 bases that match TRBD1. The germline V gene has CDR1 MGHRA and CDR2 YSYEKL. The V gene end was trimmed by 2 bases and the J gene end by 3 bases; junction bases not matched to a gene: 13. This CDR3 spans 18 amino acids. The CDR3 protein is CASSQFGSDRVSYNEQFF. CDR3 sequence (DNA): TGCGCCAGCAGCCAATTCGGTAGCGACAGGGTAAGCTACAATGAGCAGTTCTTC.

This chain joins TRBV6-6 and TRBJ2-5; no firm D call. CDR1 and CDR2 from the germline V gene are MNHNY and SVGAGI (reference sequence). The CDR3 runs to 14 residues. V lost 6 bases and J 5 bases, leaving 16 bases between the germline ends. CDR3 region: CASSLLGSDETQYF. The CDR3 DNA is TGTGCCAGCAGCCTCTTGGGGTCGGATGAGACCCAGTACTTC.

The genes are TRBV27 and TRBJ1-1; D remains unclear. The CDR3 is 14 amino acids. Trimming removed 8 bases from V and 1 base from J, with 14 bases in between. The germline CDR1 and CDR2 sequences are MNHEY and SMNVEV (reference sequence). CDR3 nucleotides: TGTGCCAGCCTAGGACGGCGGGCGAACACTGAAGCTTTCTTT. Its protein product is CASLGRRANTEAFF.

This clonotype was seen ten or more times. This sequence joins TRBV27 and TRBJ2-3, with D uncertain. Trimming pared 2 bases from V and 4 bases from J, leaving 16 bases between. The V gene's germline CDR1 is MNHEY and CDR2 SMNVEV (reference sequence). The CDR3 is made up of 16 amino acids. CDR3 amino acids: CASSLSRSGGADTQYF. DNA of the CDR3: TGTGCCAGCAGTTTAAGTCGTTCCGGTGGGGCAGATACGCAGTATTTT.